The T cell receptor (beta chain) described here comes from a study of CD8 T cells in Susac syndrome. Study details: Active disease was present in about 6 of the sequenced Susac syndrome patients, whereas roughly 8 of them were in remission.

This clonotype appeared a few times. At one end the junction does not follow the germline gene, possibly because of a read error. After extraction with the RNeasy kit, about 0.45 to 1 ug of the RNA was reverse transcribed using random hexamers. The CDR3 of TCR beta was amplified by immunoSEQ multiplex PCR across 54 Vbeta and 13 Jbeta. TCRdb fed the immunoSEQ multiplex PCR reads into MiXCR, producing one record per CDR3 protein. The profile shows about 210,000 distinct CDR3 sequences, about 95% of them singletons. The germline gives CDR1 MGHRA, CDR2 YSYEKL. The CDR3 extends over 14 amino acids. This TCR derives from a human donor with Susac syndrome. The sample taken for sequencing was CD4+ T cells from PBMCs. The gene calls are TRBV4-1 and TRBJ1-1; perhaps TRBD1 as D (5 bases). The CDR3 loop is CASSQRVQDTEAFF. The CDR3 region has the DNA TGCGCCAGCAGCCAAAGAGTTCAGGACACTGAAGCTTTTTTT.